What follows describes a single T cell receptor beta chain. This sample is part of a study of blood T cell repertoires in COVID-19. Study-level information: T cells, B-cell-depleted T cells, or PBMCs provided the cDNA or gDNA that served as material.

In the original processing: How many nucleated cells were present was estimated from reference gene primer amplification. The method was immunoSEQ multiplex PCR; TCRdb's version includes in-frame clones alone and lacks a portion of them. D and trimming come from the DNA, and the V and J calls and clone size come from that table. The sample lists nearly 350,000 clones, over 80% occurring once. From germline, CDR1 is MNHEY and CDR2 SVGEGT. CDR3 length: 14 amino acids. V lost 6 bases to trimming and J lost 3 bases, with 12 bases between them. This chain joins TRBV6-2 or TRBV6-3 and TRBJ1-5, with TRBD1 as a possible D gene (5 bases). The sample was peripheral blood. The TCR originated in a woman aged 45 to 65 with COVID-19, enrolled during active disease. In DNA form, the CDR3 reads TGTGCCAGCAGCTTCAACAGGTACAATCAGCCCCAGCATTTT. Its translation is CASSFNRYNQPQHF.